What follows are 4 T cell receptor beta chains derived from one specimen sequenced in a study of Graves' ophthalmopathy and Graves' hyperthyroidism. Using RNA transcripts, the TCR beta CDR3 regions were amplified. The authors performed first-round RT-PCR with HTBI primers and then a second-round multiplex PCR. TCRdb redid the calling of the multiplex PCR reads with MiXCR, one entry per CDR3 protein. The sample holds about 620,000 distinct CDR3 sequences, approximately 22% seen once. The sequencing sample was made of peripheral blood. The receptors come from a young woman with stable Graves' hyperthyroidism. Some clones in this sample may be carry-over from other donors' samples.

This clonotype was recorded many times. The chain links TRBV20-1 to TRBJ2-7; no definite D call. The CDR3 loop spans 22 amino acids. In germline, CDR1 is DFQATT, CDR2 SNEGSKA (reference sequence). Trimming removed 0 bases from V and 3 bases from J, with 36 bases in between. This CDR3 reads CSARDLTGSIPILESFYYEQYF. For the CDR3, the DNA is TGCAGTGCTAGAGATCTGACTGGGTCAATTCCGATATTGGAAAGTTTTTACTACGAGCAGTACTTC.

The table lists this clonotype with many counts. V is TRBV6-1 and J is TRBJ1-1, with D hard to call. The V gene lost 6 bases and the J gene lost 2 bases, with 16 bases spanning the gap. Germline CDR1 MNHNS, CDR2 SASEGT. The length of the CDR3 is 15 residues. The CDR3 here is CASSVRVGFNTEAFF. The DNA for the CDR3 is TGTGCCAGCAGCGTCCGGGTCGGTTTCAACACTGAAGCTTTCTTT.

The chain carries TRBV6-4 and TRBJ2-7; D is uncertain. CDR1 is MRHNA, CDR2 SNTAGT, per germline. The CDR3 is 13 amino acids. The V end was cut by 3 bases, the J end by 2 bases, with 8 bases between. The CDR3 nucleotides read TGTGCCAGCAGTGAGGTCACACCCTACGAGCAGTACTTC. Protein sequence: CASSEVTPYEQYF.

This clonotype has at least ten counts. The V gene is TRBV4-2, the J gene TRBJ2-2; TRBD2 agrees at 7 bases. The germline gives CDR1 LGHNA, CDR2 YNFKEQ. The V gene end was trimmed by 7 bases and the J gene end by 6 bases; junction bases not matched to a gene: 8. The CDR3 has 14 residues. CDR3 residues: CASTETSWAGELFF. CDR3 in DNA: TGTGCCAGCACGGAGACTAGCTGGGCCGGGGAGCTGTTTTTT.